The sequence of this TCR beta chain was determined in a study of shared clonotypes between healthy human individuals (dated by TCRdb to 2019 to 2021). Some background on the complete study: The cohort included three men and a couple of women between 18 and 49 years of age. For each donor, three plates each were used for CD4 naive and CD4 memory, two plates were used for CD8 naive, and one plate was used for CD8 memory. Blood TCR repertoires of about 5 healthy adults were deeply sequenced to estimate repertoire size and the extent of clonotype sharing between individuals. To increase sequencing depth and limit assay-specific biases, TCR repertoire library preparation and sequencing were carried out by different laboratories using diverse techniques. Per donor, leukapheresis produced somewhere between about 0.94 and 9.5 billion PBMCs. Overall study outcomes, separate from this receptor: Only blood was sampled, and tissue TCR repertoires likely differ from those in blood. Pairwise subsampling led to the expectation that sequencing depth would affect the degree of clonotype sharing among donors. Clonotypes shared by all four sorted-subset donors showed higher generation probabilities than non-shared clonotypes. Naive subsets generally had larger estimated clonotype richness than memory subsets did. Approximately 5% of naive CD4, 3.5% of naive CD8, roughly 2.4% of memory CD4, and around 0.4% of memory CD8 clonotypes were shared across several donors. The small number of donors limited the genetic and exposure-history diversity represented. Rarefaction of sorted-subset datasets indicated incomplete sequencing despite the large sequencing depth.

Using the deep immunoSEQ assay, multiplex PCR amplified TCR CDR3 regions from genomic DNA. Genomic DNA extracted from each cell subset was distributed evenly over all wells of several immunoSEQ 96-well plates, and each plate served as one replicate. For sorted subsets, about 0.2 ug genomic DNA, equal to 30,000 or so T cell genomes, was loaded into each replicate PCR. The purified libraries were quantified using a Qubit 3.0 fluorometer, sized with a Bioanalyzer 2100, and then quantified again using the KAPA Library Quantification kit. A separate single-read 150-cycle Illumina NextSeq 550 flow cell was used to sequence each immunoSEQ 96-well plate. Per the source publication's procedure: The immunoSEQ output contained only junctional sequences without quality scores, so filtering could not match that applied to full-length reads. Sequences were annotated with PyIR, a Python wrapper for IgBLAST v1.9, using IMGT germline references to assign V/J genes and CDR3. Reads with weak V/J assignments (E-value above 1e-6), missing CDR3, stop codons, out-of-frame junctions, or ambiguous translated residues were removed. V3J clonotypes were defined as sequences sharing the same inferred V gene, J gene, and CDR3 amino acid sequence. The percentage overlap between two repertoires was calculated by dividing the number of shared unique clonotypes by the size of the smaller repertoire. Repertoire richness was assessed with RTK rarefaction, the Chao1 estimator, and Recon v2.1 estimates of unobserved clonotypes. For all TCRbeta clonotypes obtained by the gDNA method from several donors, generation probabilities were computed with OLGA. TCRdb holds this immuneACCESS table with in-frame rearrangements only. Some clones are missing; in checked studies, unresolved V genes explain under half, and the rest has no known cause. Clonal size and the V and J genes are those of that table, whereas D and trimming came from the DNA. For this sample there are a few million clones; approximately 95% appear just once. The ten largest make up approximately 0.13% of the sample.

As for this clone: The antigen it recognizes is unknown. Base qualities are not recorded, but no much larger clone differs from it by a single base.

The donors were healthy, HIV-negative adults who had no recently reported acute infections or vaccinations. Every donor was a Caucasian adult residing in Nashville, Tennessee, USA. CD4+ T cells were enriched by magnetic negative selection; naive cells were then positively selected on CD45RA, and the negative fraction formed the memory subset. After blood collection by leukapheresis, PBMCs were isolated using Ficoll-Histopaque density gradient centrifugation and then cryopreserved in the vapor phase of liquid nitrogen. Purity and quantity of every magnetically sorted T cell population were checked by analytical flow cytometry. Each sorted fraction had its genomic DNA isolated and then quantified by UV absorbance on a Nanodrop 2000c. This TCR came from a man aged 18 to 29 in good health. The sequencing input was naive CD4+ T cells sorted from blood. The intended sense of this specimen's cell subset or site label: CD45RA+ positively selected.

The CDR3 reads CASSPARDRNQPQHF. In nucleotides, the sequence is TGTGCCAGCAGCCCAGCCCGGGACAGAAATCAGCCCCAGCATTTT. The sequence joins TRBV7-2 to TRBJ1-5, with 7 middle bases fitting TRBD1. Its CDR3 holds 15 amino acids, cysteine through phenylalanine. Kept here is only the CDR3 DNA, which spans 45 bases and is read in frame from base 1. Clipping removes 5 bases from V and 4 bases from J, with 8 as the unmatched junction base count. For CDR1 and CDR2, the germline V gene lists SGHTA and FQGNSA. Full variable domain (CDR3 extended with the reference TRBV7-2 and TRBJ1-5 proteins): GAGVSQSPSNKVTEKGKDVELRCDPISGHTALYWYRQSLGQGLEFLIYFQGNSAPDKSGLPSDRFSAERTGGSVSTLTIQRTQQEDSAVYLCASSPARDRNQPQHFGDGTRLSIL.